This T cell receptor beta chain emerged from a study of vaccination and CD4 T cells after COVID-19. The wider study: Median time from COVID diagnosis to post-COVID sampling was more than 95 days (35 to 161).

Comment on this clonotype: Antigen unknown.

V lost 7 bases and J lost 7, with 28 bases in between. CDR3 length: 18 amino acids. The V gene's germline CDR1 is SGHAT and CDR2 FQNNGV. Findings of the study overall: Median numbers of SARS-CoV-2-reactive clonotypes increased from around 19 to 38 (not a significant change).

The time point was: late sampling 161 to 241 days after vaccination in a few convalescent patients. TCRdb processed the PCR reads anew with MiXCR; each CDR3 protein has one entry. This sample yields approximately 30,000 distinct CDR3 sequences, of which 51% are seen a single time; 5.5% belongs to the top ten. The chain joins TRBV11-2 to TRBJ2-2; the D gene is possibly TRBD2 (6 bases). Sequenced here: CD4+ T cells from blood, sampled about 7 months after SARS-CoV-2 vaccination. This receptor was obtained from a human donor who had recovered from COVID-19. In DNA form, the CDR3 reads TGTGCCAGCACCCTATTCTGGCGGGACGTCGGCCGGGGCGGGGAGCTGTTTTTT. Residues: CASTLFWRDVGRGGELFF.